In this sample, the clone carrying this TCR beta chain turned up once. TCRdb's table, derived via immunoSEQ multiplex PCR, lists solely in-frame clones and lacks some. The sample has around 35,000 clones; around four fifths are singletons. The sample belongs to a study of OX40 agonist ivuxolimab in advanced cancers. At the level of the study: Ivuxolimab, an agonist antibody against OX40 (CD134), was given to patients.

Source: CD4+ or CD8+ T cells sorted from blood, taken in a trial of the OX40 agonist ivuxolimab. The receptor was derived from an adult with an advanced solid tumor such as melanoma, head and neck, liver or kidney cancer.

In DNA, the CDR3 is TGTGCTAGTGGTCCCCCTGTTCTAGGTCTAGTGGGTGAGCAGTTCTTC. Translation gives CASGPPVLGLVGEQFF. J is TRBJ2-1 and V is TRBV12-5; D remains ambiguous. The V and J ends lost 5 bases and 9 bases respectively, with 23 bases between them. The length of the CDR3 is 16 residues. Germline CDR1 is LGHNT and CDR2 is FRNRAP.